This T cell receptor beta chain was identified in a study of metastatic and nonmetastatic thyroid tumors. As for the study in general: Where malignant and benign thyroid patients were concerned, repertoires were compared across blood and tumor or nodule tissue.

How the authors handled the data: Construction of a distant-metastasis classifier for papillary thyroid cancer relied on CDR3 differences across clinicopathological groups. TCRdb reprocessed the PCR reads via MiXCR. None of the V and J calls come from the authors' own analysis; TCRdb made them. The table lists about 23,000 clones, 20% of them singletons. Notes on the study in general: Across blood and tumor, TCR beta diversity in malignant thyroid tumors was reportedly significantly higher than in benign nodules.

A note on this clone: Its antigen is not known.

With V trimmed by 6 bases and J by 4 bases, 11 bases remained unmatched. CDR1 is MNHNS, CDR2 SASEGT, per germline. The CDR3 length is 16 residues. Prior to thyroid surgery, none of the patients had received any treatment. Input material: blood. This chain uses TRBV6-1 with TRBJ1-1, with TRBD1 identical over 10 bases. The TCR sequence derives from a female donor with papillary thyroid cancer or a benign thyroid nodule (not recorded which). Some clones in this sample may be carry-over from other donors' samples. In nucleotides, the CDR3 is TGTGCCAGCAGCTTGGCCGGGACAGGGGTGGGCACTGAAGCTTTCTTT. Its translation: CASSLAGTGVGTEAFF.